The clone carrying this T cell receptor (beta chain) has a single count. Libraries were prepared by immunoSEQ multiplex PCR; TCRdb keeps only in-frame clonotypes and omits some of them. The sample carries 98,000 or so clones, roughly four fifths recorded once. The record originates from a study of blood T cell repertoires in COVID-19. This clonotype originated in a man in his sixties with acute or convalescent COVID-19. Sequencing was performed on peripheral blood.

The CDR3: CSVGGQGANSNQPQHF. In DNA form, the CDR3 reads TGCAGCGTTGGGGGACAAGGGGCTAATAGCAATCAGCCCCAGCATTTT. The V call is TRBV29-1, the J call TRBJ1-5; a possible D gene is TRBD1 (6 bases). Germline values: CDR1 SQVTM, CDR2 ANQGSEA. Trimming stripped 4 bases from V and 0 bases from J, with 16 bases between. This CDR3 has 16 residues.